This T cell receptor (beta chain) was recovered during a study of cytomegalovirus exposure and HLA in healthy donors. Findings and limits, study-wide: Most TCR sequences were seen very rarely across donors, but some public TCRs occurred in many. Per a later analysis, 15,000 to 20,000 TCR beta sequences showed association with HLA alleles at 0.05 false discovery rate. The likely origin of a cluster of highly shared sequence variants was a sequencing artifact. Later analysis revealed greater clonal expansion in HLA-associated TCR beta chains than in equally common others.

Points on this clone: Its antigen remains unidentified.

In germline, CDR1 is LGHNA, CDR2 YSLEER. The CDR3 totals 18 residues. Primers for the PCR totalled 60 Vbeta and 13 Jbeta. Assay: immunoSEQ multiplex PCR; the TCRdb copy retains only in-frame clones and omits some. Seen here are roughly 100,000 clones, 82% observed once, and the top ten hold over 3%. The receptor was isolated from a man aged 50-60 years in good health and CMV-seronegative. The chain employs TRBV4-3 and TRBJ2-5, with TRBD2 matching 8 bases. Judging by the DNA end, TRBJ2-7 fits better; the J call may be wrong. What was sequenced was PBMCs. CDR3 residues: CASSQEFPLGGRIYEQYF. The CDR3 nucleotides read TGCGCCAGCAGCCAAGAGTTTCCCTTGGGCGGGAGGATCTACGAGCAGTACTTC.